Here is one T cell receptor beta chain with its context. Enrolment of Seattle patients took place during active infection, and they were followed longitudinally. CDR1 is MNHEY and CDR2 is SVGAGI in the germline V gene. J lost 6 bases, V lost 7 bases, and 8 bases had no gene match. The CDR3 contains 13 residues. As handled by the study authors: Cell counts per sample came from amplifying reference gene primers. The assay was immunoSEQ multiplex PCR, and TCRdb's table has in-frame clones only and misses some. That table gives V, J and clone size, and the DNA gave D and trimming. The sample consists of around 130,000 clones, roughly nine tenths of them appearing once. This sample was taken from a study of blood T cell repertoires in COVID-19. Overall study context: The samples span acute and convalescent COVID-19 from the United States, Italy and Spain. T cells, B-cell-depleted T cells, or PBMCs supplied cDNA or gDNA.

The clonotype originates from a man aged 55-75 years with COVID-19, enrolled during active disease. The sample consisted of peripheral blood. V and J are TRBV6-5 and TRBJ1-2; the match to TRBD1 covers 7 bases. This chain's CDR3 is CASTLSGTDGYTF. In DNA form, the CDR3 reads TGTGCCAGCACCCTATCGGGGACAGATGGCTACACCTTC.